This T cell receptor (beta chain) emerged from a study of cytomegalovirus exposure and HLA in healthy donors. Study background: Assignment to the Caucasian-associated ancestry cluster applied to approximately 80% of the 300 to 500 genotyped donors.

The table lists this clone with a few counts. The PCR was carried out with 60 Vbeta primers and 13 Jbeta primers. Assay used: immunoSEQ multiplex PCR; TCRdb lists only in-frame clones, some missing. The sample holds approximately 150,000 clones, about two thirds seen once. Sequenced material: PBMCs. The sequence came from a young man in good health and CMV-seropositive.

The CDR3 nucleotides are TGTGCCAGCAGCTTGGACAGGGGGCCCAATCAGCCCCAGCATTTT. This gives the protein CASSLDRGPNQPQHF. This chain links TRBV7-2 with TRBJ1-5; 11 bases align to TRBD1. CDR3 size: 15 residues. V was pared by 3 bases and J by 3 bases, with 1 base of the junction left unmatched. Germline V gene sequence: CDR1 SGHTA, CDR2 FQGNSA.